This note documents a single T cell receptor beta chain sequence. The antigen it recognizes is unknown. Base qualities are not recorded, but no much larger clone differs from it by a single base. V loses 3 bases of germline sequence and J loses 1 base, and the interval between the two ends is 15 bases. CDR1 and CDR2 are read off the germline V gene (reference sequence) as PRHDT and FYEKMQ. The CDR3 has 16 amino acids, counting the end cysteine and phenylalanine. Only the CDR3 part of the read is kept: 48 bases, read in frame from the first base. The data originate from a study of patients and donors after allogeneic stem cell transplantation (dated by TCRdb to the early 2020s). Library construction relied on RT-PCR. TCRdb lists the instrument as NextSeq 550. The raw public data were reprocessed by TCRdb itself: fastp quality trimming at Q25, MiXCR clonotype calling, in-frame beta chains only. Rows matching on CDR3 protein sequence are summarized as one entry with the most common DNA and genes. This sample comprises over 350,000 distinct CDR3 sequences, 16% of them detected only once. The top ten clonotypes cover 6.5% to 7.5% of the sample.

This clonotype was obtained from a human donor who was either an allogeneic HSCT recipient or a stem cell or donor lymphocyte infusion donor (not recorded which). It is not recorded whose cells these are; they may come from a transplant donor. Material: blood, either unsorted or a sorted T cell fraction (not recorded which). The chain couples TRBV13 to TRBJ1-1, and possibly TRBD1, on 5 matching bases. The CDR3 region reads CASSLGLDRGNTEAFF. In nucleotides, the sequence is TGTGCCAGCAGCTTGGGGCTAGACAGAGGGAACACTGAAGCTTTCTTT.